Presented here are 7 T cell receptor beta chains from one specimen sequenced in a study of cytomegalovirus exposure and HLA in healthy donors. Repertoires were generated with immunoSEQ multiplex PCR, while TCRdb's copy carries only in-frame clones and drops some. The data contain tens of thousands of clones, more than 85% of them seen just once; the ten biggest clones take up about 3.9%. Input material: PBMCs. The source is a woman younger than 45 in good health and CMV-seronegative.

The rearrangement uses TRBV28 and TRBJ2-7; D call uncertain. CDR1 is MDHEN and CDR2 is SYDVKM in the germline V gene. This CDR3 has 14 residues. Trimming shortened V by 5 bases and J by 2 bases, and 13 bases separated the two germline ends. The CDR3 loop reads CASSPRVAAYEQYF. The CDR3 bases are TGTGCCAGCAGTCCACGGGTGGCGGCCTACGAGCAGTACTTC.

J is TRBJ1-1 and V is TRBV18, with unresolved D. The germline V and J ends were trimmed by 6 bases and 2 bases, with 7 bases remaining between them. The V gene's germline CDR1 is KGHSH and CDR2 LQKENI. The CDR3 sequence is 12 residues long. The CDR3 DNA reads as TGTGCCAGCTCGCATAGAAACACTGAAGCTTTCTTT. This encodes CASSHRNTEAFF. The full variable domain, with the rest looked up from reference TRBV18 and TRBJ1-1, is NAGVMQNPRHLVRRRGQEARLRCSPMKGHSHVYWYRQLPEEGLKFMVYLQKENIIDESGMPKERFSAEFPKEGPSILRIQQVVRGDSAAYFCASSHRNTEAFFGQGTRLTVV.

This chain connects TRBV27 to TRBJ1-2; 7 bases are a match to TRBD1. The CDR3 covers 16 residues. After removal of 5 bases from V and 0 bases from J, the junction contained 9 bases not matched to a gene. The germline gives CDR1 MNHEY, CDR2 SMNVEV (reference sequence). This chain's CDR3 is CASSLRQGLANYGYTF. In DNA, the CDR3 is TGTGCCAGCAGTCTCCGACAGGGTTTGGCTAACTATGGCTACACCTTC.

The chain joins TRBV20-1 to TRBJ1-2; D is unresolved. The germline V gene has CDR1 DFQATT and CDR2 SNEGSKA (reference sequence). The CDR3 sequence is 10 residues long. CDR3 DNA sequence: TGCAGGACTCTATCGACTGGCTACACCTTC. Translation gives CRTLSTGYTF.

V usage is TRBV6-5 and J usage is TRBJ2-2; no definite D call. The germline V and J ends were trimmed by 6 bases and 1 base, with 12 bases remaining between them. This CDR3 has 15 amino acids. Germline CDR1 MNHEY, CDR2 SVGAGI. The CDR3 DNA reads as TGTGCCAGCAGCCAAGATCGAGGGAACACCGGGGAGCTGTTTTTT. It encodes CASSQDRGNTGELFF.

This sequence joins TRBV28 and TRBJ2-5; a weak D match, TRBD2 (6 bases). V lost 3 bases and J 5 bases, leaving 10 bases between the germline ends. From germline, CDR1 is MDHEN and CDR2 SYDVKM. The CDR3 covers 13 residues. The CDR3 DNA reads TGTGCCAGCAGTTTTGGGGGGAGGGAGACCCAGTACTTC. This encodes CASSFGGRETQYF. Filled out from reference TRBV28 and TRBJ2-5, the complete variable domain reads DVKVTQSSRYLVKRTGEKVFLECVQDMDHENMFWYRQDPGLGLRLIYFSYDVKMKEKGDIPEGYSVSREKKERFSLILESASTNQTSMYLCASSFGGRETQYFGPGTRLLVL.

J is TRBJ1-4 and V is TRBV15; 7 bases fit TRBD1. J lost 10 bases, V lost 1 base, and 12 bases had no gene match. The CDR3 covers 16 residues. Germline values: CDR1 LNHNV, CDR2 YYDKDF (reference sequence). CDR3 region: CATSRAGTDRYGKLFF. The CDR3 DNA sequence: TGTGCCACCAGCAGAGCGGGGACAGACCGTTATGGAAAACTGTTTTTT.